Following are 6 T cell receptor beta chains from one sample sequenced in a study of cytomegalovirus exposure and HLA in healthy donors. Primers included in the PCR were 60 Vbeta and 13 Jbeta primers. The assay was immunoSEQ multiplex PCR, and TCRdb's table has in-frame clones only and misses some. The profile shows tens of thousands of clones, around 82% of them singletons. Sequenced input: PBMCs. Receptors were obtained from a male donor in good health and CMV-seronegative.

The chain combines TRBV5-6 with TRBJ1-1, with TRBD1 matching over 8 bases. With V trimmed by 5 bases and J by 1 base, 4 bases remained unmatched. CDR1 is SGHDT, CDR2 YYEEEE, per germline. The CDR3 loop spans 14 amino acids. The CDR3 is CASRTGTGNTEAFF. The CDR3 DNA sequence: TGTGCCAGCAGGACCGGGACAGGGAACACTGAAGCTTTCTTT. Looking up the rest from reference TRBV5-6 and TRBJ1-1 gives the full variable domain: DAGVTQSPTHLIKTRGQQVTLRCSPKSGHDTVSWYQQALGQGPQFIFQYYEEEERQRGNFPDRFSGHQFPNYSSELNVNALLLGDSALYLCASRTGTGNTEAFFGQGTRLTVV.

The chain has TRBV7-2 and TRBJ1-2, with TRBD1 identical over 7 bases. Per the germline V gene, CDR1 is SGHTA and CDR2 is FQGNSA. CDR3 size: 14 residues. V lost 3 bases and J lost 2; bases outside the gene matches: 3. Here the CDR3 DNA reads TGTGCCAGCAGCTTCGGACAGGAAAACTATGGCTACACCTTC. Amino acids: CASSFGQENYGYTF.

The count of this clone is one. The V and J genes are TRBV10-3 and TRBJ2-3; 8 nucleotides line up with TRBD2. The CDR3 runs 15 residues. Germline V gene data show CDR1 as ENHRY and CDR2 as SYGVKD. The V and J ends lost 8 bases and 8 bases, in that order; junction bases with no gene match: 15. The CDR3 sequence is CAIRGEGSGVGTQYF. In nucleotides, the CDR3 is TGTGCCATCCGCGGGGAGGGTAGCGGGGTTGGTACGCAGTATTTT.

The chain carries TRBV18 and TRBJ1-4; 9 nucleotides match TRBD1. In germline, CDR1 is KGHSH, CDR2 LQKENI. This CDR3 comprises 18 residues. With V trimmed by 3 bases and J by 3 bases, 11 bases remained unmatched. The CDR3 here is CASSPRQQGASANEKLFF. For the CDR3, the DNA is TGTGCCAGCTCACCCCGGCAACAGGGGGCATCGGCTAATGAAAAACTGTTTTTT.

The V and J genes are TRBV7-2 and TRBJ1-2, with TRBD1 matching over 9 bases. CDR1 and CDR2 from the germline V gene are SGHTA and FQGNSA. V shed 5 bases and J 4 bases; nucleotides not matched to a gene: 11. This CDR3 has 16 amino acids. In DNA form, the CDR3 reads TGTGCCAGCAGCAAGTCCCGGACAGGGGCAGCCTATGGCTACACCTTC. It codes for CASSKSRTGAAYGYTF.

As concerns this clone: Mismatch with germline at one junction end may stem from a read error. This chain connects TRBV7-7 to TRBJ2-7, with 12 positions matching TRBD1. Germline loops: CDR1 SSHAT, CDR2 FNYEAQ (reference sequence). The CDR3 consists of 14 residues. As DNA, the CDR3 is TGTGCTAGCAGCGCTGGGACAGGGGGCGACGAGCAGTACTTC. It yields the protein CASSAGTGGDEQYF.